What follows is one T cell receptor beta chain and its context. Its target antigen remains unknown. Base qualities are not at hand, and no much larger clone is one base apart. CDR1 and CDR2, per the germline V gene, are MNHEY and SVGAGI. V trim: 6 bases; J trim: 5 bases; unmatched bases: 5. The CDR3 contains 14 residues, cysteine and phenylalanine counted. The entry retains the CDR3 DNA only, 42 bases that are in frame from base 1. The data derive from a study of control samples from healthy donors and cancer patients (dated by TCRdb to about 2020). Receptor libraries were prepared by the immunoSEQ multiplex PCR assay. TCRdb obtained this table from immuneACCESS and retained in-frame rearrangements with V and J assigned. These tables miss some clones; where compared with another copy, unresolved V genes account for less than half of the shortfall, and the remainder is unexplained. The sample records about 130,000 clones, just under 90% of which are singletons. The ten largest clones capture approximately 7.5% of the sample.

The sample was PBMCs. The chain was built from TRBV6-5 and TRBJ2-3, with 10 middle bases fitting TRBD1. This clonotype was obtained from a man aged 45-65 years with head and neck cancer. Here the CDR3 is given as CASSWTGGKDTQYF. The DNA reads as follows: TGTGCCAGCAGCTGGACAGGGGGAAAAGATACGCAGTATTTT.